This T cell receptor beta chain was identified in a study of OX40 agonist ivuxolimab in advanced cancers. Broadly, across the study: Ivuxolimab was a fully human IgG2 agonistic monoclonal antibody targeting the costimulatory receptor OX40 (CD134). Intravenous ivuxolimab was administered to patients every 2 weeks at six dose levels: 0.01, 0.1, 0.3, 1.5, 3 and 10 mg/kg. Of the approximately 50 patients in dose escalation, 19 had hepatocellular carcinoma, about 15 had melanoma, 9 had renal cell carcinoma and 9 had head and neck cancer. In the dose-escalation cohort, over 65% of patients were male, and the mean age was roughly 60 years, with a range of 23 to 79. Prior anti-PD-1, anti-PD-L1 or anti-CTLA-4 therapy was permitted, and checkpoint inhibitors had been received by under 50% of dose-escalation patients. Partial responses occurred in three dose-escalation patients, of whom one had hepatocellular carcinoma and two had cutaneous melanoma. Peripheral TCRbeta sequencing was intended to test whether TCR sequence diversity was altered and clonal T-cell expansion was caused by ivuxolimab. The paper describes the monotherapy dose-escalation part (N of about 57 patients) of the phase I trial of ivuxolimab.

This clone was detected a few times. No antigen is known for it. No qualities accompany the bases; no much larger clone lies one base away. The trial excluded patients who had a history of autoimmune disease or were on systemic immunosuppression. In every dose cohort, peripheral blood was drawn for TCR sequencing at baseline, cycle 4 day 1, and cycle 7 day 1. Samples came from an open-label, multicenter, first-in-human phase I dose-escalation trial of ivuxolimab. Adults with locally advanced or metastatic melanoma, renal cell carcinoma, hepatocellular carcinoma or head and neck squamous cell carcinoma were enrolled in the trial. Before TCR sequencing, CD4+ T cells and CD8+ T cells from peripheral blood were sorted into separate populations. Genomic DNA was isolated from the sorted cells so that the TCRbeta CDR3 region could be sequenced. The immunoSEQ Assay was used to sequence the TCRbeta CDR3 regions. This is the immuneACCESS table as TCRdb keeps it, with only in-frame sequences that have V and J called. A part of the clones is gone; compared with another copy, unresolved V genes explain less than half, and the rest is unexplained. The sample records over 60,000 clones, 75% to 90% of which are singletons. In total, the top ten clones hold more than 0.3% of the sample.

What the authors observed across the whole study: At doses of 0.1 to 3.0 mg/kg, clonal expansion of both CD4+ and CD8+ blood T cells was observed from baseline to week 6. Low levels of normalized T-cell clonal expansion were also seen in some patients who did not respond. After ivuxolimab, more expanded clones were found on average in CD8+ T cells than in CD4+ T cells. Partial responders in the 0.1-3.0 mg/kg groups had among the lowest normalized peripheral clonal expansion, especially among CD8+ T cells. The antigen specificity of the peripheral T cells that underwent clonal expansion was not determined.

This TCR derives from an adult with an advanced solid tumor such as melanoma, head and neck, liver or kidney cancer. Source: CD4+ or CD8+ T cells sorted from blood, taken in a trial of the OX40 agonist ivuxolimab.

The nucleotides are TGTGCCAGCTCACCACAGGATACGCAGTATTTT. The translation is CASSPQDTQYF. Recombination linked TRBV18 to TRBJ2-3; the D gene assignment is ambiguous. V is pared back by 1 base and J by 6 bases, with 2 bases lying between the germline termini. From the germline V gene, CDR1 is KGHSH and CDR2 is LQKENI. Taken from cysteine to phenylalanine, the CDR3 has 11 residues. The only DNA kept is the CDR3, 33 bases in frame from the first base.